This section outlines one T cell receptor (beta chain) sequence together with its context. Its cognate antigen is unknown. The CDR3 is made up of 15 amino acids. J gave up 0 bases and V 2 bases, and 2 bases lay outside the gene matches. Germline CDR1 SGHRS, CDR2 YFSETQ. The data were taken from a study of cytomegalovirus exposure and HLA in healthy donors. Across the study: Among the approximately 380 donors who were genotyped, 70% to 90% fell in the genetic ancestry cluster that is associated with self-reported Caucasian donors.

General observations from the study: Several of the most significant clusters appeared linked to common viral pathogens, based on a later analysis. TCR beta chains numbering some 160 were designated cytomegalovirus-associated.

Healthy donors of bone marrow made up the group. This PCR relied on a set of 60 Vbeta primers and 13 Jbeta primers. Sequenced by immunoSEQ multiplex PCR; TCRdb stores in-frame clones only, minus some. This sample carries fewer than 150,000 clones, around 77% of them seen once, and the ten largest clones take 0.95% to 1.5%. The sequenced sample consisted of PBMCs. This sequence originates from a man between 45 and 60 years old in good health and CMV-seronegative. The chain recombines TRBV5-1 with TRBJ1-3; TRBD1 matches at 7 bases. CDR3 DNA: TGCGCCAGCAGCTTCGAGGGGGCCTCTGGAAACACCATATATTTT. This encodes CASSFEGASGNTIYF.